The clone carrying this T cell receptor (beta chain) was seen many times. The antigen is unknown. These data come from a study of response to subunit inactivated influenza vaccine. Overall study results and limits: The authors proposed limited new T cell recruitment per seasonal influenza vaccination.

The V end lost 5 bases, the J end lost 6 bases, and 8 bases lay between the germline ends. The CDR3 length is 12 residues. From the RT-PCR reads, TCRdb called clonotypes with MiXCR, one entry per CDR3 protein. Here the sample spans a few hundred thousand distinct CDR3 sequences, over 9% being singletons. This sample also belongs to another study, concerning T cells expressing NK-cell markers. From that second work: 5'RACE template switching with UMIs produced the TCR beta cDNA. The authors sequenced eight donors, of whom seven were HCMV-seropositive and one was seronegative. These clonotypes additionally ranked first within the CD3+CD56-NKG2C+ fraction of four donors.

The source is a middle-aged man who received an inactivated influenza vaccine. The material was PBMCs from blood, obtained on the day of vaccination. The rearrangement joins TRBV12-3 or TRBV12-4 to TRBJ2-1, with D unresolved. The CDR3 DNA reads as TGTGCCAGCAGTCAGACGGGCAATGAGCAGTTCTTC. Amino acids: CASSQTGNEQFF.